This TCR beta chain emerged from a study of blood T cell repertoires in COVID-19. As for the study in general: Researchers got acute and convalescent COVID-19 samples from the United States, Italy and Spain. In each case, the material was cDNA or gDNA derived from T cells, B-cell-depleted T cells, or PBMCs.

Original analysis: How many nucleated cells were present was estimated from reference gene primer amplification. Method: immunoSEQ multiplex PCR; TCRdb's copy keeps in-frame clones and lacks some. V, J and clone size derive from that table, while D and trimming were established from the DNA sequence. The repertoire has 200,000 to 300,000 clones, approximately 88% of them found once; the top ten carry 25% to 35%. The CDR3 has 11 residues. CDR1 GTSNPN and CDR2 SVGIG come from the germline V gene (reference sequence). J was trimmed by 11 bases and V by 1 base; bases with no gene match: 2. The chain employs TRBV30 and TRBJ1-1; 9 positions match TRBD1. The sequence came from a man in his forties with acute or convalescent COVID-19. The sequencing input was peripheral blood. CDR3 in amino acids: CAWSAGQGAFF. CDR3 DNA sequence: TGTGCCTGGAGTGCGGGACAGGGTGCTTTCTTT. Based on the CDR3 plus reference TRBV30 and TRBJ1-1, the full variable domain is SQTIHQWPATLVQPVGSPLSLECTVEGTSNPNLYWYRQAAGRGLQLLFYSVGIGQISSEVPQNLSASRPQDRQFILSSKKLLLSDSGFYLCAWSAGQGAFFGQGTRLTVV.